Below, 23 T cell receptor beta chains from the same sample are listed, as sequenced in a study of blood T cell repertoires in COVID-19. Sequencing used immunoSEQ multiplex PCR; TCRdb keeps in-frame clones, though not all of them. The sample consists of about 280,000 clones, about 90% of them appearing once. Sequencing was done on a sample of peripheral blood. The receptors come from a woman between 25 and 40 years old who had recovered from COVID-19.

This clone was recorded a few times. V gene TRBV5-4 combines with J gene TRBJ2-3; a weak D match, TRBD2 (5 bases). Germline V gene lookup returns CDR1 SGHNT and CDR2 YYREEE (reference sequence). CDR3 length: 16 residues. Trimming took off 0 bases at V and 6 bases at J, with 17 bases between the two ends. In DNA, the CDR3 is TGTGCCAGCAGCTTGGAAGGGCGGGCGCGAGGTGATACGCAGTATTTT. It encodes CASSLEGRARGDTQYF.

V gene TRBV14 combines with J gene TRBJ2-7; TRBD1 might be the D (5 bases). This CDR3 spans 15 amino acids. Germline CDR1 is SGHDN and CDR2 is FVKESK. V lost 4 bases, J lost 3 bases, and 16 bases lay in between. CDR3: CASSPVGRHNYEQYF. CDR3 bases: TGTGCCAGCAGCCCCGTGGGGCGCCACAACTACGAGCAGTACTTC.

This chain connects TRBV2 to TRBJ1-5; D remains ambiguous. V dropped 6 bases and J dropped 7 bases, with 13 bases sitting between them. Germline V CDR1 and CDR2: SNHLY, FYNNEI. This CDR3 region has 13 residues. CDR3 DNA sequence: TGTGCCAGCAGGAGAGGAAGTGAACAGCCCCAGCATTTT. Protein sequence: CASRRGSEQPQHF. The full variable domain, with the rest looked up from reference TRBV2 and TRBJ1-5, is EPEVTQTPSHQVTQMGQEVILRCVPISNHLYFYWYRQILGQKVEFLVSFYNNEISEKSEIFDDQFSVERPDGSNFTLKIRSTKLEDSAMYFCASRRGSEQPQHFGDGTRLSIL.

Here the CDR3 DNA reads TGCGCCAGCAGCTTGGGGGACAGTGGAAAAAATGGCTACACCTTC. Translated, it gives CASSLGDSGKNGYTF. The rearrangement links TRBV5-1 to TRBJ1-2; TRBD1 aligns across 7 bases. Germline CDR1 reads SGHRS; CDR2 reads YFSETQ. The CDR3 sequence is 15 residues long. The V segment lost 0 bases and the J segment 6 bases; nucleotides outside the gene matches: 8.

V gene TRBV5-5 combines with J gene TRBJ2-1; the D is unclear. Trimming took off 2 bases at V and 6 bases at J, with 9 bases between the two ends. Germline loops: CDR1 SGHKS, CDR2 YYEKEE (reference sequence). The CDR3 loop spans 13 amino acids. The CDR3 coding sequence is TGTGCCAGCAGCTTCGACTTGCCCAATGAGCAGTTCTTC. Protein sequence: CASSFDLPNEQFF.

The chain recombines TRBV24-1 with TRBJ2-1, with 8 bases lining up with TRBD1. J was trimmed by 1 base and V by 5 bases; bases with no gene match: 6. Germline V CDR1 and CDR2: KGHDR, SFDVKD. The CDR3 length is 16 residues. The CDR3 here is CATSALGTGSYNEQFF. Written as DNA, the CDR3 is TGTGCCACCAGTGCCCTTGGGACAGGATCCTACAATGAGCAGTTCTTC.

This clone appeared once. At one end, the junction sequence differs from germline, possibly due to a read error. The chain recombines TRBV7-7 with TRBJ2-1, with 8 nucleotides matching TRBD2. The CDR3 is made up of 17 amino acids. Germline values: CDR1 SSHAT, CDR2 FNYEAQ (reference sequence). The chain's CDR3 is CASSPTTSGGAYNEQFF. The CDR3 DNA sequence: TGTGCTAGCAGCCCTACCACTAGCGGCGGAGCCTACAATGAGCAGTTCTTC.

CDR3 loop: CASALGPSNEQFF. In DNA form, the CDR3 reads TGTGCCAGTGCTCTAGGTCCCAGCAATGAGCAGTTCTTC. The chain uses TRBV19 and TRBJ2-1; D gene unclear. Trimming took 8 bases from V and 6 from J, leaving 14 bases between them. CDR3 size: 13 residues. CDR1 is LNHDA and CDR2 is SQIVND in the germline V gene (reference sequence).

CDR3 nucleotide sequence: TGTGCCAGCAGCTTGGGCGGAAACTCTGGAAACACCATATATTTT. It yields the protein CASSLGGNSGNTIYF. The rearrangement uses TRBV5-5 and TRBJ1-3; D is uncertain. Looked up from germline, CDR1 is SGHKS and CDR2 is YYEKEE (reference sequence). V lost 0 bases and J lost 0, with 7 bases in between. CDR3 length equals 15 residues. Based on the CDR3 plus reference TRBV5-5 and TRBJ1-3, the full variable domain is DAGVTQSPTHLIKTRGQQVTLRCSPISGHKSVSWYQQVLGQGPQFIFQYYEKEERGRGNFPDRFSARQFPNYSSELNVNALLLGDSALYLCASSLGGNSGNTIYFGEGSWLTVV.

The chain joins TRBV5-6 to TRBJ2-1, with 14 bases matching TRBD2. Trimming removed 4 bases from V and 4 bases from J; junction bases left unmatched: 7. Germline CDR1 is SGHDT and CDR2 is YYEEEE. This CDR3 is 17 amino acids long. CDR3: CASSPGLAGGNYNEQFF. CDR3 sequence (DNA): TGTGCCAGCAGCCCAGGACTAGCGGGAGGTAATTACAATGAGCAGTTCTTC.

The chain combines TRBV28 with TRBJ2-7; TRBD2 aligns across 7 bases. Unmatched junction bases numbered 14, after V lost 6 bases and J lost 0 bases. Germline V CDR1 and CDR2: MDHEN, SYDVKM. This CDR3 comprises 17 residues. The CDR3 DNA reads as TGTGCCAGCAGCCCTAGCCTCGGACTAGGCAGCTCCTACGAGCAGTACTTC. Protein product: CASSPSLGLGSSYEQYF.

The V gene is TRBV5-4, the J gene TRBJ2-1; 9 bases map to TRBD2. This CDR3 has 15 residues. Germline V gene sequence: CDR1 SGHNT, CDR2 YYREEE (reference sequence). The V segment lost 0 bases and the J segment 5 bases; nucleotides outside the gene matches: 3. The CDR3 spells CASSLARGGDNEQFF. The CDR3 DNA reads TGTGCCAGCAGCTTGGCTCGCGGGGGGGACAATGAGCAGTTCTTC.

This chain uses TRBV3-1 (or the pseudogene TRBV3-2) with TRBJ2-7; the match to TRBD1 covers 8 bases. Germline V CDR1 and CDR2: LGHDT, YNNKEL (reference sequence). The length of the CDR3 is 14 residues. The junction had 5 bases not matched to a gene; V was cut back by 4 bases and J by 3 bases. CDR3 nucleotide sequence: TGTGCCAGCAGCCGGGGACAGGCTAACTACGAGCAGTACTTC. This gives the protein CASSRGQANYEQYF.

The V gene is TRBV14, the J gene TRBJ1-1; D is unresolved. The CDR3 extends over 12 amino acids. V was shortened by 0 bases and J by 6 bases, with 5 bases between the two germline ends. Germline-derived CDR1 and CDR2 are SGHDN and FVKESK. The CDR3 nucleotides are TGTGCCAGCAGCCAAGACAAGCCTGAAGCTTTCTTT. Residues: CASSQDKPEAFF.

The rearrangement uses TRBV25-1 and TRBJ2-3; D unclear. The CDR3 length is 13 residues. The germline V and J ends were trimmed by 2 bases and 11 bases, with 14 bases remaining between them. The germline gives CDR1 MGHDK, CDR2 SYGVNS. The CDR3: CASSEPPALVQYF. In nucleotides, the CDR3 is TGTGCCAGCAGTGAACCCCCCGCGTTGGTGCAGTATTTT. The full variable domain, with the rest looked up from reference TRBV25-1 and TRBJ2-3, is EADIYQTPRYLVIGTGKKITLECSQTMGHDKMYWYQQDPGMELHLIHYSYGVNSTEKGDLSSESTVSRIRTEHFPLTLESARPSHTSQYLCASSEPPALVQYFGPGTRLTVL.

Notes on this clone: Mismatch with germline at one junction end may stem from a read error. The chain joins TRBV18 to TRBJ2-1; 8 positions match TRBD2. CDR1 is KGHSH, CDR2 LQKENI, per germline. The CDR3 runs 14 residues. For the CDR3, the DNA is TGTGCCAGCTCACCGAGCGGGGGCCGCAATAAGCAGTTCTTC. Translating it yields CASSPSGGRNKQFF.

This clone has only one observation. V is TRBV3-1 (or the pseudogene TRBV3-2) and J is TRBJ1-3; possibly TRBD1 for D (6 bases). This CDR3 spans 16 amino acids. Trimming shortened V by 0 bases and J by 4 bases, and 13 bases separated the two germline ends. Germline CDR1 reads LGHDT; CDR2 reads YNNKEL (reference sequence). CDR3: CASSQDGVRGGNTIYF. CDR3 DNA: TGTGCCAGCAGCCAAGATGGCGTCAGGGGAGGAAACACCATATATTTT.

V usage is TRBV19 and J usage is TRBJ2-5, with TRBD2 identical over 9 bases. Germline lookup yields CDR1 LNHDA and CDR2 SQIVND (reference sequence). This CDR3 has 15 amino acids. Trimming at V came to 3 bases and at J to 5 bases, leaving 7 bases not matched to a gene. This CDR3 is CASSIGGLAGETQYF. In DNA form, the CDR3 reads TGTGCCAGTAGTATCGGGGGACTAGCTGGTGAGACCCAGTACTTC.

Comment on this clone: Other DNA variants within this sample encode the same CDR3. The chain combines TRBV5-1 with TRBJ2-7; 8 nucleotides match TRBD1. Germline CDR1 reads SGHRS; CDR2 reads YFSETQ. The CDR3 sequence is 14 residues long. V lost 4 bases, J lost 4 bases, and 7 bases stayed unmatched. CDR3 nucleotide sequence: TGCGCCAGCAGCCTAGGCGACAGGGGATACGAGCAGTACTTC. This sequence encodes CASSLGDRGYEQYF. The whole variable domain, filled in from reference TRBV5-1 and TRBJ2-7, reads KAGVTQTPRYLIKTRGQQVTLSCSPISGHRSVSWYQQTPGQGLQFLFEYFSETQRNKGNFPGRFSGRQFSNSRSEMNVSTLELGDSALYLCASSLGDRGYEQYFGPGTRLTVT.

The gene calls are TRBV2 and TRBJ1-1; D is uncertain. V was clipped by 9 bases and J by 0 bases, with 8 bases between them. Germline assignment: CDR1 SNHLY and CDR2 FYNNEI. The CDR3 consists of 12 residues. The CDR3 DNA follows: TGTGCCAGATATACGGTGAACACTGAAGCTTTCTTT. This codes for CARYTVNTEAFF.

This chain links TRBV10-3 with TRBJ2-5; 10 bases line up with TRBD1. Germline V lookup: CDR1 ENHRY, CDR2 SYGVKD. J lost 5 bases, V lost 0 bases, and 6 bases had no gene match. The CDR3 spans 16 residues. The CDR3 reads CAISESLGQGRETQYF. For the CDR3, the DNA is TGTGCCATCAGTGAGTCGTTGGGACAGGGGAGGGAGACCCAGTACTTC.

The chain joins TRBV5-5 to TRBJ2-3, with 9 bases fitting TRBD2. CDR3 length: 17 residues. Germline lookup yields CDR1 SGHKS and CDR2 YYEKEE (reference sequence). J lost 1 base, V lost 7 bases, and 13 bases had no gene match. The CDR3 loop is CASPSGGRASRTDTQYF. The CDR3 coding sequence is TGTGCCAGCCCCTCCGGCGGGAGGGCGAGCCGCACAGATACGCAGTATTTT.

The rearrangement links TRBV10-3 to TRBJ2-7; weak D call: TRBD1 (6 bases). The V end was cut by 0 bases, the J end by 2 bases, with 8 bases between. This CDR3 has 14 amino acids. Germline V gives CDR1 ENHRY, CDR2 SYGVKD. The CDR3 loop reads CAISESGAPYEQYF. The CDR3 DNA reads TGTGCCATCAGTGAGTCGGGGGCCCCCTACGAGCAGTACTTC.